Presented here are 10 T cell receptor beta chains from one specimen sequenced in a study of OX40 agonist ivuxolimab in advanced cancers. Libraries were prepared by immunoSEQ multiplex PCR; TCRdb keeps only in-frame clonotypes and omits some of them. The sample contains tens of thousands of clones, around 89% of which appear only once. Sequencing used CD4+ or CD8+ T cells sorted from blood, obtained in a trial of the OX40 agonist ivuxolimab. Every receptor here comes from an adult with an advanced solid tumor such as melanoma, head and neck, liver or kidney cancer.

This rearrangement joins TRBV28 to TRBJ2-7; D not certain. The V gene lost 1 base and the J gene lost 1 base, with 8 bases spanning the gap. Germline loops: CDR1 MDHEN, CDR2 SYDVKM. This CDR3 has 14 residues. CDR3 in amino acids: CASSLYGSSYEQYF. CDR3 in DNA: TGTGCCAGCAGTTTATACGGGTCTTCCTACGAGCAGTACTTC.

The chain recombines TRBV5-6 with TRBJ1-2; no definite D call. V gave up 0 bases and J gave up 8 bases, with 8 bases separating them. The CDR3 is 12 residues long. From germline, CDR1 is SGHDT and CDR2 YYEEEE. The CDR3 sequence: CASSLGPGGYTF. The CDR3 nucleotides are TGTGCCAGCAGCTTGGGACCCGGAGGCTACACCTTC.

This chain uses TRBV14 with TRBJ1-2; 7 nucleotides agree with TRBD1. The CDR3 consists of 14 residues. After removal of 4 bases from V and 8 bases from J, the junction contained 10 bases not matched to a gene. In germline, CDR1 is SGHDN, CDR2 FVKESK. CDR3 bases: TGTGCCAGCAGCCTAAAGGGGGCTCGTTCCGGCTACACCTTC. Protein sequence: CASSLKGARSGYTF.

This chain joins TRBV10-3 and TRBJ1-1; D gene ambiguous. CDR3 length: 14 amino acids. The V end was cut by 3 bases, the J end by 3 bases, with 11 bases between. Germline CDR1 and CDR2: ENHRY and SYGVKD. The CDR3 spells CAISDTVVDTEAFF. CDR3 coding DNA: TGTGCCATCAGTGATACCGTTGTGGACACTGAAGCTTTCTTT.

The chain combines TRBV5-1 with TRBJ2-3; D is ambiguous. The V gene lost 4 bases and the J gene lost 0 bases, with 6 bases spanning the gap. This CDR3 comprises 13 residues. CDR1 is SGHRS, CDR2 YFSETQ, per germline. The CDR3 is CASSTLSTDTQYF. The DNA of the CDR3 is TGCGCCAGCAGCACACTAAGCACAGATACGCAGTATTTT.

V and J are TRBV6-6 and TRBJ2-1, with D tentatively TRBD1 or TRBD2 (5 bases each). This CDR3 region has 15 residues. In germline, CDR1 is MNHNY, CDR2 SVGAGI (reference sequence). V was trimmed by 2 bases and J by 8 bases, leaving 16 bases between them. The chain's CDR3 is CASSYLPSGPYEQFF. The CDR3 DNA reads as TGTGCCAGCAGTTACCTACCTTCGGGACCTTATGAGCAGTTCTTC.

In its sample, this clone was seen once. The genes are TRBV5-6 and TRBJ2-7; D ambiguous. Germline V gene sequence: CDR1 SGHDT, CDR2 YYEEEE. The CDR3 is made up of 13 amino acids. Trimming left V 6 bases short and J 2 bases short, with 12 bases between. The CDR3 spells CASTSLPTYEQYF. Here the CDR3 DNA reads TGTGCCAGCACCTCCCTACCTACCTACGAGCAGTACTTC.

V is TRBV11-2 and J is TRBJ2-6; no definite D call. The germline V and J ends were trimmed by 1 base and 4 bases, with 5 bases remaining between them. CDR1 SGHAT and CDR2 FQNNGV come from the germline V gene. The CDR3 is 14 amino acids. CDR3 sequence (DNA): TGTGCCAGCAGCTTAGGAGACGGGGCCAACGTCCTGACTTTC. It translates to CASSLGDGANVLTF.

Here the CDR3 reads CASSIMGSSTDTQYF. Written as DNA, the CDR3 is TGTGCCAGTAGTATCATGGGGTCTAGCACAGATACGCAGTATTTT. The chain links TRBV19 to TRBJ2-3, with D unclear. The CDR3 is 15 residues long. Looked up from germline, CDR1 is LNHDA and CDR2 is SQIVND (reference sequence). Trimming took off 3 bases at V and 0 bases at J, with 10 bases between the two ends.

The gene calls are TRBV2 and TRBJ2-3; TRBD2 aligns across 7 bases. The CDR3 is 14 residues long. Trimming at V came to 9 bases and at J to 1 base, leaving 7 bases not matched to a gene. Germline V CDR1 and CDR2: SNHLY, FYNNEI. The CDR3 loop reads CARSLAGGTDTQYF. CDR3 bases: TGTGCCAGGTCTTTAGCGGGTGGCACAGATACGCAGTATTTT.